A selection of T cell receptor beta chains follows, all from one sample in a study of human T cells and chemical hapten exposure. TCRdb used MiXCR to reprocess the RACE reads, holding one entry per CDR3 protein. The sample lists 85,000 to 95,000 distinct CDR3 sequences, about 8.6% occurring once. Sequencing was done on a sample of whole blood. The receptor source for this set is a female donor in good health. Some clones in this sample may be carry-over from other donors' samples. Each CDR3 is given with its conserved first and last residue. D genes are given only for firm matches. Size is omitted from some rows. Given values are once, few, many or a class for expanded clones.

v_call,d_call,j_call,clone_size,cdr3_aa,cdr3_nt
TRBV10-3,TRBD2,TRBJ2-2,few,CAISPSGSRSGELFF,TGTGCCATCAGCCCTAGCGGGAGTCGGTCCGGGGAGCTGTTTTTT
TRBV13,NA,TRBJ1-3,NA,CASSPPDRGNTIYF,TGTGCCAGCAGCCCACCAGACAGGGGAAACACCATATATTTT
TRBV24-1,NA,TRBJ1-2,few,CATSDFSGTYGYTF,TGTGCCACCAGTGATTTTTCAGGGACCTATGGCTACACCTTC
TRBV6-4,TRBD2,TRBJ2-1,few,CASSDSAGGLNEQFF,TGTGCCAGCAGTGACTCGGCGGGAGGCCTCAATGAGCAGTTCTTC
TRBV29-1,NA,TRBJ2-3,NA,CSVEPRGTGTDTQYF,TGCAGCGTTGAACCCCGGGGGACGGGCACAGATACGCAGTATTTT
TRBV30,NA,TRBJ2-7,few,CAWSVPPAREQYF,TGTGCCTGGAGTGTCCCCCCAGCGAGGGAGCAGTACTTC
TRBV20-1,TRBD1,TRBJ1-4,NA,CSAGGWGQATTNEKLFF,TGCAGTGCTGGGGGTTGGGGACAGGCGACAACTAATGAAAAACTGTTTTTT
TRBV12-3/TRBV12-4,TRBD2,TRBJ2-5,NA,CASSHTSVQETQYF,TGTGCCAGCAGTCATACTAGCGTTCAAGAGACCCAGTACTTC
TRBV10-3,TRBD1,TRBJ2-3,many,CAISPGTGDSDTQYF,TGTGCCATCAGCCCCGGGACAGGGGACTCAGATACGCAGTATTTT
TRBV7-9,NA,TRBJ2-3,NA,CASRLYTDTQYF,TGTGCCAGCAGGCTATACACAGATACGCAGTATTTT
TRBV20-1,NA,TRBJ1-1,many,CSARDRSGDLLNTEAFF,TGCAGTGCTAGAGATCGGTCAGGAGATTTGTTGAACACTGAAGCTTTCTTT
TRBV3-1,NA,TRBJ1-6,few,CASSPDSLYNSPLHF,TGTGCCAGCAGTCCAGACAGCCTCTATAATTCACCCCTCCACTTT
TRBV2,TRBD2,TRBJ2-1,NA,CASSEALARNEQFF,TGTGCCAGCAGTGAGGCACTAGCGCGCAATGAGCAGTTCTTC
TRBV5-1,TRBD2,TRBJ2-7,many,CASSSGTSGKTYEQYF,TGCGCCAGCAGCTCCGGGACTAGCGGGAAGACCTACGAGCAGTACTTC
TRBV7-2,TRBD2,TRBJ2-1,many,CASSLGLAVRYNEQFF,TGTGCCAGCAGCTTGGGACTAGCGGTTCGCTACAATGAGCAGTTCTTC
TRBV20-1,NA,TRBJ2-1,once,CSAPHLRGRGDEQFF,TGCAGTGCTCCACACCTTCGGGGGAGAGGGGATGAGCAGTTCTTC
TRBV5-6,NA,TRBJ1-4,many,CASSLGQNEKLFF,TGTGCCAGCAGCTTGGGCCAAAATGAAAAACTGTTTTTT
TRBV10-3,TRBD1,TRBJ2-7,NA,CAAEGQAKGGRYF,TGTGCCGCCGAGGGACAGGCCAAAGGAGGGCGGTACTTC